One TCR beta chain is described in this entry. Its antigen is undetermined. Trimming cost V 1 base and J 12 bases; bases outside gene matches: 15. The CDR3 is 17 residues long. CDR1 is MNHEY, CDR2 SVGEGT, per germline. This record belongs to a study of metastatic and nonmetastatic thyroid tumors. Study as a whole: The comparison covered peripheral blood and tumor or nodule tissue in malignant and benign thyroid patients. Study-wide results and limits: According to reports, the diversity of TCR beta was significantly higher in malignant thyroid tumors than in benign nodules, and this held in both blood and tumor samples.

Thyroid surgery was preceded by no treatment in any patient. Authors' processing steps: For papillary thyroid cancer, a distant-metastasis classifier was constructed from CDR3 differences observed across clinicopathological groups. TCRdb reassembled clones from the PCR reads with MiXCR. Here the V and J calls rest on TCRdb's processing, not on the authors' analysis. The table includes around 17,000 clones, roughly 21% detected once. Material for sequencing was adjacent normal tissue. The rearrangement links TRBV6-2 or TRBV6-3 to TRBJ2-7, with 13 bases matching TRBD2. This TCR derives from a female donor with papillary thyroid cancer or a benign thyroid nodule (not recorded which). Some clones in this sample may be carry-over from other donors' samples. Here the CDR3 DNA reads TGTGCCAGCAGTTACTATCAAAGGACTAGCGGGAGACACGAGATGTACTTC. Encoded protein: CASSYYQRTSGRHEMYF.